The next 2 T cell receptor beta chains were all read from a single sample in a study of blood T cell repertoires in COVID-19. Profiling relied on immunoSEQ multiplex PCR, and the TCRdb table lists in-frame clones only, not all of them. This sample carries 140,000 to 150,000 clones, about 90% of them seen once, and the ten largest clones take around 1.7%. Material: peripheral blood. The receptors here all came from a woman between 45 and 60 years old with acute or convalescent COVID-19.

The genes are TRBV28 and TRBJ1-2, with 9 bases matching TRBD1. The CDR3 is 16 residues long. Trimming at V came to 2 bases and at J to 4 bases, leaving 8 bases not matched to a gene. The germline CDR1 and CDR2 sequences are MDHEN and SYDVKM. This CDR3 reads CASSLPWDRALYGYTF. The CDR3, as DNA: TGTGCCAGCAGTTTACCTTGGGACAGGGCCCTCTATGGCTACACCTTC.

This sequence joins TRBV18 and TRBJ2-7; 9 bases are a match to TRBD2. This CDR3 spans 15 amino acids. The germline V gene encodes CDR1 KGHSH and CDR2 LQKENI. The junction had 3 bases not matched to a gene; V was cut back by 3 bases and J by 0 bases. The CDR3 bases are TGTGCCAGCTCACCCTCTAGCGGGGACTCCTACGAGCAGTACTTC. Encoded protein: CASSPSSGDSYEQYF.